The sequence of this T cell receptor beta chain was determined in a study of blood T cells in healthy people across ages. The study's findings and limits: Estimates of total diversity, which came from one million sequenced T cells, were considered to be underestimates.

This clonotype was picked up a small number of times. Its target is unknown. This CDR3 is built from 14 residues. Trimming cost V 6 bases and J 5 bases, with 14 bases left between them. Germline values: CDR1 MNHEY, CDR2 SMNVEV (reference sequence). Primers used in a second PCR of about 7 to 12 cycles were a sample-barcoded 5' primer and a J-beta primer mix. Carrying 12 random nucleotides, a template-switch adaptor labeled each individual cDNA molecule. MiXCR, run by TCRdb on the 5' RACE reads, gives a single entry per CDR3 protein. This sample has around 800,000 distinct CDR3 sequences, with 20% to 30% found just once. Those donating, healthy Caucasian individuals from Russia, were aged about 6 to 95. The same data also contributed to another study, on T cells of mothers and their children. That study reports: A few healthy Caucasian mothers, along with their six children, were the donors.

The sample taken for sequencing was blood. This receptor was obtained from a boy aged 10-17 years in good health. The chain recombines TRBV27 with TRBJ2-4; D is perhaps TRBD2 (6 bases). The CDR3 sequence: CASSRDLGENIQYF. DNA for the CDR3: TGTGCCAGCAGCCGGGACTTAGGCGAAAACATTCAGTACTTC.